The 27 T cell receptor beta chains in this list originate from one sample, sequenced in a study of CD8+CD57+ T cells in acquired aplastic anemia (dated by TCRdb to between 2017 and 2018). Instrument used: Illumina HiSeq 2000. Genomic DNA served as template for TCR beta VDJ combination and CDR3 sequence profiling. Using fastp trimming at Q25 and MiXCR clonotype assembly, TCRdb reanalyzed the public sequencing data and kept in-frame beta chains. One record per CDR3 amino acid sequence lists the most common genes and DNA. This sample comprises 400,000 to 500,000 distinct CDR3 sequences, 55% to 75% of them detected only once. Together, the top ten hold under 4.5% of the sample. The sample comprised sorted CD4+, CD8+, or CD8+CD57+ T cells (not recorded which) from PBMCs. These receptors were taken from a human donor in good health, serving as a control.

This clonotype was counted a single time. V usage is TRBV2 and J usage is TRBJ1-5, with no clear D. V gave up 1 base and J gave up 1 base, with 8 bases separating them. Germline CDR1 SNHLY, CDR2 FYNNEI. The CDR3 consists of 15 residues. The CDR3 coding sequence is TGTGCCAGCAGTGAAGGGAGGGCAAGCAATCAGCCCCAGCATTTT. Its protein product is CASSEGRASNQPQHF.

A word on this clonotype: The missing conserved phenylalanine or tryptophan at the end of this CDR3 makes a read error likely. The chain has TRBV2 and TRBJ1-5; D unclear. Trimming removed 7 bases at V and 13 bases at J, with 23 bases between. This CDR3 has 14 residues. Looked up from germline, CDR1 is SNHLY and CDR2 is FYNNEI. This CDR3 is CASTLNPAGRSQHS. The CDR3 nucleotides are TGTGCCAGCACTCTAAATCCGGCAGGTCGCTCTCAGCATTCT.

Turning to this clonotype: The conserved phenylalanine or tryptophan normally closing the CDR3 is absent here, so this likely arose from a read error. The limits of the CDR3 on the DNA are not certain, so only TCRdb's listed CDR3 is given. The J gene is TRBJ1-2, the V gene TRBV19; the table's D call, TRBD1, has no DNA check behind it. Germline CDR1 reads LNHDA; CDR2 reads SQIVND (reference sequence). The CDR3 comprises 15 residues, both ends counted. The CDR3 loop reads CASSSGGRNQPQHFG.

Note on this clonotype: A junction end diverges from the germline sequence, so it may reflect a read error. The genes are TRBV2 and TRBJ2-5, with D maybe TRBD1 (6 bases). Germline V gives CDR1 SNHLY, CDR2 FYNNEI. CDR3 size: 14 residues. The CDR3 coding sequence is TGTGCCAGCAGCGCCATGGGGGCGGCGGACGAGTACGACTTC. Protein: CASSAMGAADEYDF.

Notes on this clonotype: The junction departs from germline at one end; a sequencing error may be responsible. The V gene is TRBV7-9, the J gene TRBJ2-1; D is ambiguous. Germline V gene lookup returns CDR1 SEHNR and CDR2 FQNEAQ (reference sequence). The CDR3 runs to 14 residues. The CDR3 nucleotides are TGTGCCAGCAGTTTAATCCCTGGCGTGATTGACCCCTACTTC. This sequence encodes CASSLIPGVIDPYF. Full variable domain (outside the CDR3, taken from reference TRBV7-9 and TRBJ2-1): DTGVSQNPRHKITKRGQNVTFRCDPISEHNRLYWYRQTLGQGPEFLTYFQNEAQLEKSRLLSDRFSAERPKGSFSTLEIQRTEQGDSAMYLCASSLIPGVIDPYFGPGTRLTVL.

The CDR3 sequence is CAIKSGGSYNEQYF. DNA of the CDR3: TGTGCCATCAAGTCGGGGGGATCGTACAATGAGCAGTACTTC. The chain carries TRBV11-1 and TRBJ2-1, with 7 bases identical to TRBD2. The J call is doubtful: the DNA matches TRBJ2-7 better. CDR3 length: 14 amino acids. The germline CDR1 and CDR2 sequences are SGHAT and FQDESV (reference sequence).

CDR3 coding DNA: TGTGCCAGCAGGGTTGGGAACGAGCAGGAGATCGGGTACTTC. This encodes CASRVGNEQEIGYF. The chain employs TRBV7-6 and TRBJ2-5; D is unclear. This CDR3 has 14 amino acids. The V end lost 6 bases, the J end lost 13 bases, and 24 bases lay between the germline ends. Looked up from germline, CDR1 is SGHVS and CDR2 is FNYEAQ.

In this sample, this clonotype turned up a few times. The chain has TRBV6-5 and TRBJ1-1; TRBD1 aligns across 8 bases. This CDR3 is 14 amino acids long. With 5 bases clipped from V and 4 bases from J, the junction kept 6 bases outside the gene matches. Germline V gives CDR1 MNHEY, CDR2 SVGAGI. In DNA form, the CDR3 reads TGTGCCAGCAGTCAGGACAGGGTGGCCACTGAAGCTTTCTTT. Translation gives CASSQDRVATEAFF.

Concerning this clonotype itself: The DNA is omitted, as the CDR3 cannot be located on it reliably, and the CDR3 follows TCRdb's listing. The chain recombines TRBV7-9 with TRBJ2-7; the table calls TRBD1, which could not be checked here. The CDR3 length equals 15 residues, ends included. Germline V gene lookup returns CDR1 SEHNR and CDR2 FQNEAQ (reference sequence). The CDR3 sequence: CASSVGQGASFEKYF.

This chain connects TRBV9 to TRBJ2-5; D might be TRBD2 (7 bases). Germline V gene data show CDR1 as SGDLS and CDR2 as YYNGEE. This CDR3 contains 14 residues. Trimming cost V 6 bases and J 7 bases, with 19 bases left between them. CDR3 nucleotide sequence: TGTGCCAGCAAAGCGTCGGGGGGCGAGGCGACCCAGTACTTC. Residues: CASKASGGEATQYF.

A few counts support this clonotype. V usage is TRBV3-1 and J usage is TRBJ2-6; 8 bases are a match to TRBD2. CDR1 and CDR2 (germline): LGHDT, YNNKEL (reference sequence). V dropped 4 bases and J dropped 2; count of bases not matched to a gene: 10. CDR3 length: 18 amino acids. CDR3 nucleotides: TGTGCCAGCAGCCCACTACGGGGTAGCGGGGCTGGGGCCAACGTCCTGACTTTC. It encodes CASSPLRGSGAGANVLTF.

A word on this clonotype: A junction end diverges from the germline sequence, so it may reflect a read error. The chain has TRBV6-1 and TRBJ2-7; D is possibly TRBD1 (7 bases). Germline V gives CDR1 MNHNS, CDR2 SASEGT. The CDR3 extends over 15 amino acids. CDR3 nucleotides: TGTGCCAGCAGTGATATGCGGGACAGATCCTACGTGCAGTACTTC. Translating it yields CASSDMRDRSYVQYF.

About this clonotype: At one of its ends the junction is not consistent with the germline gene, which may arise from a read error. V usage is TRBV7-6 and J usage is TRBJ2-7; possible D gene TRBD1, 5 bases. Germline V CDR1 and CDR2: SGHVS, FNYEAQ. This CDR3 has 14 residues. Written as DNA, the CDR3 is TGTGCCAGCAGCTTGGATTCAGGAACAGGCACTGATATGTTC. Encoded protein: CASSLDSGTGTDMF.

The V gene is TRBV12-3 or TRBV12-4, the J gene TRBJ1-6; D is perhaps TRBD1 (6 bases). CDR3 length: 15 amino acids. V was shortened by 4 bases and J by 7 bases, with 14 bases between the two germline ends. Here the CDR3 reads CASSSGVSGNSPLHF. The CDR3 DNA reads as TGTGCCAGCAGTTCAGGGGTTTCGGGAAATTCACCCCTCCACTTT.

This clonotype came up many times. V usage is TRBV9 and J usage is TRBJ1-5; a possible D gene is TRBD1 (5 bases). V lost 4 bases, J lost 4 bases, and 12 bases lay in between. From germline, CDR1 is SGDLS and CDR2 YYNGEE. The CDR3 loop spans 14 amino acids. The CDR3: CASSQGPRNQPQHF. The CDR3 DNA reads TGTGCCAGCAGCCAGGGACCGAGAAATCAGCCCCAGCATTTT.

V and J are TRBV10-1 and TRBJ2-7; the D is unclear. The CDR3 is made up of 12 amino acids. V was clipped by 3 bases and J by 1 base, with 4 bases between them. Germline-derived CDR1 and CDR2 are WNHNN and SYGVQD (reference sequence). CDR3 bases: TGCGCCAGCAGTGATGGGTCCTACGAGCAGTACTTC. Translated: CASSDGSYEQYF.

The CDR3, as DNA: TGTGCCAGCAGCCTTGGGGGAGACAAATTTTCACCAGCCCTCCACTTT. Its protein product is CASSLGGDKFSPALHF. The chain is built from TRBV9 and TRBJ1-6; possible D gene TRBD1, 5 bases. The CDR3 covers 16 residues. CDR1 SGDLS and CDR2 YYNGEE come from the germline V gene. V lost 4 bases, J lost 14 bases, and 25 bases lay in between.

Concerning this clonotype itself: The conserved final phenylalanine or tryptophan is absent from the CDR3, which likely points to a read error. The DNA is omitted, as the CDR3 cannot be located on it reliably, and the CDR3 follows TCRdb's listing. This rearrangement joins TRBV7-2 to TRBJ1-1; TRBD1, as called in the table, went unchecked against the DNA. From its first to its last residue, the CDR3 has 13 amino acids. The germline V gene has CDR1 SGHTA and CDR2 FQGNSA. The chain's CDR3 is CASSFGTRDLGTD.

The V gene is TRBV7-2, the J gene TRBJ1-5, with D unclear. Trimming stripped 5 bases from V and 10 bases from J, with 21 bases between. The CDR3 runs to 15 residues. Germline V gene lookup returns CDR1 SGHTA and CDR2 FQGNSA. The CDR3 DNA sequence: TGTGCCAGCAGCGACGACTCTCATGCGGGTTCACCCCAGCATTTT. Translating it yields CASSDDSHAGSPQHF.

The chain is built from TRBV9 and TRBJ2-5; D is undetermined. V was pared by 0 bases and J by 3 bases, with 6 bases between. Germline assignment: CDR1 SGDLS and CDR2 YYNGEE. The CDR3 sequence is 13 residues long. CDR3 sequence: CASSVALEETQYF. The CDR3, as DNA: TGTGCCAGCAGCGTAGCGTTGGAAGAGACCCAGTACTTC.

DNA of the CDR3: TGTGCCAGCAGCTTAGTTCGGGAGTCCTACGAGCAGTACTATTTT. Protein sequence: CASSLVRESYEQYYF. V and J are TRBV7-9 and TRBJ2-3, with D possibly TRBD2 on 6 matching bases. The germline V gene has CDR1 SEHNR and CDR2 FQNEAQ (reference sequence). This CDR3 spans 15 amino acids. V was clipped by 1 base and J by 15 bases, with 23 bases between them.

This clonotype has more than one count but fewer than ten. CDR3 protein: CASEGTSNQPQHF. In nucleotides, the CDR3 is TGTGCCAGTGAGGGGACGAGCAATCAGCCCCAGCATTTT. V and J are TRBV25-1 and TRBJ1-5; TRBD1 might be the D (5 bases). CDR3 size: 13 residues. Germline-derived CDR1 and CDR2 are MGHDK and SYGVNS. Trimming stripped 9 bases from V and 1 base from J, with 10 bases between.

At least ten counts were recorded for this clonotype. The V and J genes are TRBV29-1 and TRBJ1-2; 7 bases agree with TRBD1. Germline CDR1 and CDR2: SQVTM and ANQGSEA. CDR3 length: 14 residues. J lost 8 bases, V lost 4 bases, and 13 bases had no gene match. CDR3 in amino acids: CSVGRQGTTWGYTF. The CDR3 DNA reads TGCAGCGTTGGGCGACAGGGAACAACTTGGGGCTACACCTTC.

The chain has TRBV5-1 and TRBJ2-3; D is ambiguous. V was trimmed by 3 bases and J by 5 bases, leaving 7 bases between them. The CDR3 has 12 amino acids. Germline assignment: CDR1 SGHRS and CDR2 YFSETQ. CDR3: CASSSGEDTQYF. In nucleotides, the CDR3 is TGCGCCAGCAGCTCGGGTGAAGATACGCAGTATTTT. The full variable domain, with the rest looked up from reference TRBV5-1 and TRBJ2-3, is KAGVTQTPRYLIKTRGQQVTLSCSPISGHRSVSWYQQTPGQGLQFLFEYFSETQRNKGNFPGRFSGRQFSNSRSEMNVSTLELGDSALYLCASSSGEDTQYFGPGTRLTVL.

This rearrangement joins TRBV12-3 or TRBV12-4 to TRBJ1-6, with a possible D match to TRBD1 (5 bases). Trimming pared 8 bases from V and 10 bases from J, leaving 21 bases between. This CDR3 has 15 amino acids. The CDR3 sequence: CASDPSPREESPLHF. The CDR3 nucleotides read TGTGCCAGCGACCCCTCCCCCAGGGAGGAGTCACCCCTCCACTTT.

The chain carries TRBV7-2 and TRBJ2-7; 12 positions match TRBD1. The CDR3 loop spans 16 amino acids. Germline V gene sequence: CDR1 SGHTA, CDR2 FQGNSA. The junction had 11 bases not matched to a gene; V was cut back by 6 bases and J by 5 bases. The CDR3 reads CASSYRGGTGGHEQYF. The CDR3, as DNA: TGTGCCAGCAGTTATCGTGGTGGGACAGGGGGCCACGAGCAGTACTTC.

The chain joins TRBV7-9 to TRBJ2-3, with D perhaps TRBD1 (5 bases). Germline loops: CDR1 SEHNR, CDR2 FQNEAQ (reference sequence). With 7 bases removed from V and 15 bases from J, the gap between germline ends came to 29 bases. The CDR3 runs 15 residues. The CDR3 DNA reads as TGTGCCAGCAACGTTGACAGTATGAGCACTGAAGCTTTCTATTTT. It translates to CASNVDSMSTEAFYF.